Shown below are 3 T cell receptor beta chains from a single sample sequenced in a study of blood T cells in healthy people across ages. PCR was performed a second time for about 6 to 11 cycles using a sample-barcoded 5' primer and a J-beta primer mix. TCRdb used MiXCR to reprocess the 5' RACE reads, holding one entry per CDR3 protein. In the table there are roughly 800,000 distinct CDR3 sequences, around 34% of which are singletons. Input material: blood. The receptors shown here come from a man younger than 35 in good health.

The chain uses TRBV11-2 and TRBJ1-2; D is ambiguous. The length of the CDR3 is 13 residues. Trimming cost V 3 bases and J 8 bases, with 13 bases left between them. Per the germline V gene, CDR1 is SGHAT and CDR2 is FQNNGV. The CDR3 DNA reads TGTGCCAGCAGCTTCGATATAGGTGCGGGCTACACCTTC. This codes for CASSFDIGAGYTF.

The chain couples TRBV29-1 to TRBJ1-6; D unresolved. Germline lookup yields CDR1 SQVTM and CDR2 ANQGSEA. Trimming cost V 2 bases and J 14 bases, with 10 bases left between them. The CDR3 has 11 amino acids. The CDR3 nucleotides are TGCAGCGTTGAAACCCTTGGGACCCTCCACTTT. It yields the protein CSVETLGTLHF.

The chain is built from TRBV7-2 and TRBJ1-4; D is perhaps TRBD1 (6 bases). The length of the CDR3 is 13 residues. V was trimmed by 3 bases and J by 10 bases, leaving 12 bases between them. Per the germline V gene, CDR1 is SGHTA and CDR2 is FQGNSA. The CDR3 bases are TGTGCCAGCAGCTTTTCGGACAGCAGAAAACTGTTTTTT. Protein sequence: CASSFSDSRKLFF.